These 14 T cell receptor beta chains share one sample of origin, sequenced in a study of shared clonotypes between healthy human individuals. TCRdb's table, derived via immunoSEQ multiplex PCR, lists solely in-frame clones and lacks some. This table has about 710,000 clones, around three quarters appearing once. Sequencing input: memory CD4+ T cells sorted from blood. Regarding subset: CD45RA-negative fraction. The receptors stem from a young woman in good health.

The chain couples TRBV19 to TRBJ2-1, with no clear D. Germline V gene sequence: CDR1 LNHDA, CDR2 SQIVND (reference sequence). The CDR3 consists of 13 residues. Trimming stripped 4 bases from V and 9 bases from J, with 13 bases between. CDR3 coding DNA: TGTGCCAGTAGTAACCAGCTATACTTTGAGCAGTTCTTC. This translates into CASSNQLYFEQFF.

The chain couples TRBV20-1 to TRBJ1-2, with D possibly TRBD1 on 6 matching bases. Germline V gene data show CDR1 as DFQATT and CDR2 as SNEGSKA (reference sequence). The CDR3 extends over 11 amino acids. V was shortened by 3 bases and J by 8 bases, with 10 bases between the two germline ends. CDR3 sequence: CSASQGKGYTF. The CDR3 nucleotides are TGCAGTGCTAGTCAGGGGAAGGGCTACACCTTC.

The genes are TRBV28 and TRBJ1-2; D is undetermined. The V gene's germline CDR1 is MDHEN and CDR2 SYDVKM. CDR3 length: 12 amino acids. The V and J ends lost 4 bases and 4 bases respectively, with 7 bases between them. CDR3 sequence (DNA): TGTGCCAGCAGTTCGGCCGGCTATGGCTACACCTTC. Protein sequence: CASSSAGYGYTF.

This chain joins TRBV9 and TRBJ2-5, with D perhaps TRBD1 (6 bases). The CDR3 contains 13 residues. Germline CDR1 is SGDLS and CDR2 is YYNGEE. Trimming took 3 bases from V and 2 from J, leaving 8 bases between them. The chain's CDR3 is CASSEQGQETQYF. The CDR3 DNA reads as TGTGCCAGCAGCGAACAGGGTCAAGAGACCCAGTACTTC.

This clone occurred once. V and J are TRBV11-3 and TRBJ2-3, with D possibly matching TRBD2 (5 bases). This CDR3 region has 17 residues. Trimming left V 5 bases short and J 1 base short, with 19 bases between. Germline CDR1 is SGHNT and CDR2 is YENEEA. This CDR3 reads CASSPQFLGERTDTQYF. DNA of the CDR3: TGTGCCAGCAGCCCCCAGTTCCTGGGAGAGCGCACAGATACGCAGTATTTT.

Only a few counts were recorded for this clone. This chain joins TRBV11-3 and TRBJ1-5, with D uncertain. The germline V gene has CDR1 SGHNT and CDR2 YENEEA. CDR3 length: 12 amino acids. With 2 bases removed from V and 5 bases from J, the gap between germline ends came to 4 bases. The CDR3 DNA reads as TGTGCCAGCAGCTTATTTTATCAGCCCCAGCATTTT. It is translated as CASSLFYQPQHF. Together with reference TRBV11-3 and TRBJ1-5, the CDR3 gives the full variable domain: EAGVVQSPRYKIIEKKQPVAFWCNPISGHNTLYWYLQNLGQGPELLIRYENEEAVDDSQLPKDRFSAERLKGVDSTLKIQPAELGDSAVYLCASSLFYQPQHFGDGTRLSIL.

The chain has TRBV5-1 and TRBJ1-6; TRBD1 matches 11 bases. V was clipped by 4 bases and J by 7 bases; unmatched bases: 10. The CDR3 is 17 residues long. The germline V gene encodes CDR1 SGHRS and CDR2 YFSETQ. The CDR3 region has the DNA TGCGCCAGCAGCCCGGGGGCCGGACAGGGGGCGAATTCACCCCTCCACTTT. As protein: CASSPGAGQGANSPLHF.

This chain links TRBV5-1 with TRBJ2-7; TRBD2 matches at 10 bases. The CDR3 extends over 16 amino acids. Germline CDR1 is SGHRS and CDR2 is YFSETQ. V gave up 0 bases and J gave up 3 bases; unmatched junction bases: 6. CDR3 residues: CASSLGQAGGGYEQYF. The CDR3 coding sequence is TGCGCCAGCAGCTTGGGACAAGCGGGAGGGGGCTACGAGCAGTACTTC.

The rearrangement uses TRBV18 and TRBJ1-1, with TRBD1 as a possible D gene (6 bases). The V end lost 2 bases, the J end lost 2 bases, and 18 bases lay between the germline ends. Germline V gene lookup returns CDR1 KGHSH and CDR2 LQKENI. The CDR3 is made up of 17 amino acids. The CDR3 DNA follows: TGTGCCAGCTCACCAACCTGGGACACGAGTGGTAACACTGAAGCTTTCTTT. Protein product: CASSPTWDTSGNTEAFF.

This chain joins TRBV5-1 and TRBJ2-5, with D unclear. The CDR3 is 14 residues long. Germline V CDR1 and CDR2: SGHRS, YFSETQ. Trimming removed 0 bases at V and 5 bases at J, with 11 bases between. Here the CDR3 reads CASSLAQRVETQYF. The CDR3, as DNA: TGCGCCAGCAGCTTGGCCCAGCGAGTGGAGACCCAGTACTTC.

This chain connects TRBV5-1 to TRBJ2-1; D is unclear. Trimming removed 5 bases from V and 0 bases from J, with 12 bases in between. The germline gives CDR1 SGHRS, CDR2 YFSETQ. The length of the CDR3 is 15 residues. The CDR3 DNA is TGCGCCAGCAGTCAGGACGTTAGCTCCTACAATGAGCAGTTCTTC. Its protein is CASSQDVSSYNEQFF.

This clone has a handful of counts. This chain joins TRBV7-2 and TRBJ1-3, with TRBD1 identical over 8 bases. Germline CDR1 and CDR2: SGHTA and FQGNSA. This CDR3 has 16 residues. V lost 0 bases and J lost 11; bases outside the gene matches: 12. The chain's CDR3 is CASSLAAAGQGTSIYF. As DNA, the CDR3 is TGTGCCAGCAGCTTAGCGGCAGCCGGACAGGGAACGTCCATATATTTT.

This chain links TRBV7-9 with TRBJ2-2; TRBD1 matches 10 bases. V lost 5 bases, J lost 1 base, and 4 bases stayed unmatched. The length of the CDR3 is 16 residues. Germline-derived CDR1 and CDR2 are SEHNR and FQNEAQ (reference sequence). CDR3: CASSTRTGGNTGELFF. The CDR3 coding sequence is TGTGCCAGCAGCACAAGGACAGGGGGGAACACCGGGGAGCTGTTTTTT.

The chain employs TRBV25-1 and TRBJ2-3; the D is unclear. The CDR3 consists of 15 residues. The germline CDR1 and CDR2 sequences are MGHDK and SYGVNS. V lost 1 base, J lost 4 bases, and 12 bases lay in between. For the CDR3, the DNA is TGTGCCAGCAGTGAATCGCTTTTAGGCGCAGATACGCAGTATTTT. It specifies CASSESLLGADTQYF. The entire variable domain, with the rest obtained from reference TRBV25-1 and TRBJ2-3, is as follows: EADIYQTPRYLVIGTGKKITLECSQTMGHDKMYWYQQDPGMELHLIHYSYGVNSTEKGDLSSESTVSRIRTEHFPLTLESARPSHTSQYLCASSESLLGADTQYFGPGTRLTVL.